A selection of T cell receptor beta chains follows, all from one sample in a study of cytomegalovirus exposure and HLA in healthy donors. Using immunoSEQ multiplex PCR, the repertoire was profiled, and TCRdb retains in-frame clones only, with some absent. The sample lists over 100,000 clones, over 60% occurring once. Specimen: PBMCs. These receptors all come from a man aged 55-75 years in good health and CMV-seropositive. Each CDR3 is given with its conserved first and last residue.

v_gene: TRBV7-2
j_gene: TRBJ1-1
CDR3aa: CASSQGGRGQGAFF

v_gene: TRBV18
j_gene: TRBJ2-7
CDR3aa: CASSPSTGSGEQYF

v_gene: TRBV6-5
j_gene: TRBJ2-7
CDR3aa: CASSYQGLYEQYF

v_gene: TRBV7-2
j_gene: TRBJ1-2
CDR3aa: CASSLQVGGDGYTF

v_gene: TRBV5-6
j_gene: TRBJ1-4
CDR3aa: CASSLNGQGGEKLFF

v_gene: TRBV19
j_gene: TRBJ1-3
CDR3aa: CASTGLDSGNTIYF

v_gene: TRBV7-9
j_gene: TRBJ1-3
CDR3aa: CASSSPDPRLSGNTIYF

v_gene: TRBV7-9
j_gene: TRBJ2-3
CDR3aa: CASSPADTQYF

v_gene: TRBV18
j_gene: TRBJ1-5
CDR3aa: CASSPYQGVQPQHF

v_gene: TRBV5-5
j_gene: TRBJ2-4
CDR3aa: CASYPRTGAANIQYF

v_gene: TRBV4-3
j_gene: TRBJ2-5
CDR3aa: CASSLGTGQGTQYF

v_gene: TRBV11-2
j_gene: TRBJ1-2
CDR3aa: CASSKLANYGYTF

v_gene: TRBV6-5
j_gene: TRBJ2-7
CDR3aa: CASSAGTEFYEQYF

v_gene: TRBV5-1
j_gene: TRBJ2-1
CDR3aa: CASSRAGTNYNEQFF

v_gene: TRBV6-6
j_gene: TRBJ1-2
CDR3aa: CASRDINRRSLYGYTF

v_gene: TRBV29-1
j_gene: TRBJ1-5
CDR3aa: CSVGQGTNQPQHF

v_gene: TRBV6-1
j_gene: TRBJ1-6
CDR3aa: CASSEVHSRGYNSPLHF

v_gene: TRBV7-2
j_gene: TRBJ1-6
CDR3aa: CASSILRDRGYSPLHF

v_gene: TRBV21-1
j_gene: TRBJ2-1
CDR3aa: CASINNEQFF

v_gene: TRBV19
j_gene: TRBJ2-3
CDR3aa: CASSIRDRDTQYF

v_gene: TRBV28
j_gene: TRBJ1-1
CDR3aa: CASSPPGRLNTEAFF

v_gene: TRBV2
j_gene: TRBJ1-1
CDR3aa: CARQAGAKLFF

v_gene: TRBV7-6
j_gene: TRBJ1-6
CDR3aa: CASSRRDQASPLHF

v_gene: TRBV28
j_gene: TRBJ2-5
CDR3aa: CASSLPSRELGQYF

v_gene: TRBV6-5
j_gene: TRBJ2-3
CDR3aa: CASSLQGWGTDTQYF

v_gene: TRBV12-5
j_gene: TRBJ2-5
CDR3aa: CASGLGRDRDALETQYF

v_gene: TRBV5-1
j_gene: .
CDR3aa: CASSFGQGFNEQYF

v_gene: TRBV19
j_gene: TRBJ2-7
CDR3aa: CASTLSGQGAYEQYF

v_gene: TRBV11-2
j_gene: TRBJ1-6
CDR3aa: CASLGLTNSPLHF

v_gene: TRBV14
j_gene: TRBJ1-2
CDR3aa: CASSQYREGPGYTF

v_gene: TRBV4-1
j_gene: TRBJ2-2
CDR3aa: CASSHASGLADTGELFF

v_gene: TRBV4-1
j_gene: TRBJ2-2
CDR3aa: CASSQDRGGVGGTGELFF

v_gene: TRBV7-8
j_gene: TRBJ1-4
CDR3aa: CASSLQGNTEKLFF

v_gene: TRBV6-1
j_gene: TRBJ2-5
CDR3aa: CASSGRGKETQYF

v_gene: TRBV27
j_gene: TRBJ2-7
CDR3aa: CASKGQGEYEQYF

v_gene: TRBV6-6
j_gene: TRBJ2-2
CDR3aa: CASSRTGDTGELFF

v_gene: TRBV21-1
j_gene: TRBJ1-3
CDR3aa: CASNRGQGNTIYF

v_gene: TRBV11-1
j_gene: TRBJ2-7
CDR3aa: CASSLVDRAGEQYF

v_gene: TRBV11-2
j_gene: TRBJ2-7
CDR3aa: CASSTGLNLYEQYF

v_gene: TRBV14
j_gene: TRBJ2-7
CDR3aa: CASSLGPEQYF

v_gene: TRBV19
j_gene: TRBJ2-1
CDR3aa: CASSIGWEGGPHPPTNEQFF

v_gene: TRBV30
j_gene: TRBJ1-4
CDR3aa: CAWSDGRGGEKLFF

v_gene: TRBV7-3
j_gene: TRBJ1-1
CDR3aa: CASSSGTANTEAFF

v_gene: TRBV4-2
j_gene: TRBJ2-7
CDR3aa: CASSQGAGTAPYEQYF

v_gene: TRBV7-2
j_gene: TRBJ2-7
CDR3aa: CASSLMSTAASYEQYF

v_gene: TRBV7-6
j_gene: TRBJ1-3
CDR3aa: CASSPIPGSGNTIYF

v_gene: TRBV11-2
j_gene: TRBJ1-4
CDR3aa: CASSPGAANEKLFF